In this sample, the clone carrying this TCR beta chain turned up once. What it binds is unknown. The method was immunoSEQ multiplex PCR; TCRdb's version includes in-frame clones alone and lacks a portion of them. The sample lists 140,000 to 150,000 clones, around nine tenths occurring once. The sample comes from a study of T cell responses to AZD1222 COVID-19 vaccine. The CDR3 sequence is 16 residues long. The V gene lost 0 bases and the J gene lost 0 bases, with 9 bases spanning the gap. From germline, CDR1 is LGHNA and CDR2 YNFKEQ. Study conclusions and caveats: Researchers report vaccine-associated CD4 TCRs spanning spike, with dominance at 160-218 and 743-854. Just a handful of people given AZD1222 tested seropositive at baseline. Two doses of AZD1222 preceded a rise in Spike-specific TCR breadth and depth. Donors in the cohort were predominantly white British and more often female, and clonal diversity was possibly underestimated.

This chain connects TRBV4-2 to TRBJ1-3; no clear D. This TCR derives from an adult in good health. The sample here was peripheral blood, taken on day 0 of MenACWY control vaccination. The CDR3 protein is CASSQEQLLSGNTIYF. DNA for the CDR3: TGTGCCAGCAGCCAAGAGCAGCTACTCTCTGGAAACACCATATATTTT.